This TCR beta chain emerged from a study of Graves' ophthalmopathy and Graves' hyperthyroidism. Using RNA transcripts, the TCR beta CDR3 regions were amplified. RT-PCR with HTBI primers came first, then second-round multiplex PCR. TCRdb re-derived calls from the multiplex PCR reads in MiXCR, one entry per CDR3 protein. Altogether 580,000 or so distinct CDR3 sequences are present, 35% to 40% being singletons, with the ten largest covering about 4.6%. This clonotype was seen repeatedly, ten times or more. Its specificity is unknown. Findings and caveats of the study: Blood also carried most expanded thyroid clonotypes exceeding 0.001 frequency.

This CDR3 is 13 amino acids long. CDR1 and CDR2 (germline): SGHTA, FQGNSA. The germline V and J ends were trimmed by 1 base and 7 bases, with 10 bases remaining between them. Excluded: other autoimmune disease, uncontrolled infection, pregnancy or lactation. The rearrangement joins TRBV7-2 to TRBJ2-5; D is unresolved. Specimen: peripheral blood or thyroid tissue (not recorded which). The sequence was obtained from an adult man with Graves' hyperthyroidism. The CDR3 DNA reads TGTGCCAGCAGCTTAGGGCTTTGGGGGACCCAGTACTTC. Protein product: CASSLGLWGTQYF.